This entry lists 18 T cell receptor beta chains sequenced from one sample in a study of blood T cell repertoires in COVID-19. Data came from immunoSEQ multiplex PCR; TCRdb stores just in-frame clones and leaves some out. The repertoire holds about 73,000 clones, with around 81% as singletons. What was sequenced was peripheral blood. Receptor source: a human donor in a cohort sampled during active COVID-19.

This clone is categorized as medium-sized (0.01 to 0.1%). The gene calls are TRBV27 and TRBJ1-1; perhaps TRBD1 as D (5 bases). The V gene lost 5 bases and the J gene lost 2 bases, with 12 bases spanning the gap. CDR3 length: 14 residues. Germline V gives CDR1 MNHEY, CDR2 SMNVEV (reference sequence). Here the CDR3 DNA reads TGTGCCAGCAGTACTTGGGGGGTCAACACTGAAGCTTTCTTT. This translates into CASSTWGVNTEAFF.

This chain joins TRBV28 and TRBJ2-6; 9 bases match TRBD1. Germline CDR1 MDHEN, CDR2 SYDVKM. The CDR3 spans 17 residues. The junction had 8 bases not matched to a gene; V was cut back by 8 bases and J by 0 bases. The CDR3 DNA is TGTGCCAGCTCCCGGGACAGGGCCACCTCTGGGGCCAACGTCCTGACTTTC. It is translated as CASSRDRATSGANVLTF.

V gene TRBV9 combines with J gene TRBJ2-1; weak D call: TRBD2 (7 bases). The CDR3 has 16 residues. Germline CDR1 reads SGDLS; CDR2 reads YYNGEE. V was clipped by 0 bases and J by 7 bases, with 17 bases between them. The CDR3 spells CASSVAGGGALNEQFF. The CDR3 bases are TGTGCCAGCAGCGTAGCTGGCGGGGGCGCCCTGAATGAGCAGTTCTTC.

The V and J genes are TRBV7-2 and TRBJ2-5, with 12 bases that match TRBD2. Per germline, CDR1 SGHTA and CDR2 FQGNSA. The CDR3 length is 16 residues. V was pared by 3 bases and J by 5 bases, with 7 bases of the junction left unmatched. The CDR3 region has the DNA TGTGCCAGCAGCTTTAGCGTTGGGACTAGCGGGGAGACCCAGTACTTC. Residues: CASSFSVGTSGETQYF.

CDR3 DNA sequence: TGTGCCAGCAGTCGAGGGGACTTTTCGAACACTGAAGCTTTCTTT. As protein: CASSRGDFSNTEAFF. This chain joins TRBV6-5 and TRBJ1-1; tentative D call: TRBD1 (5 bases). Germline lookup yields CDR1 MNHEY and CDR2 SVGAGI. The CDR3 length is 15 residues. The V end lost 5 bases, the J end lost 1 base, and 14 bases lay between the germline ends.

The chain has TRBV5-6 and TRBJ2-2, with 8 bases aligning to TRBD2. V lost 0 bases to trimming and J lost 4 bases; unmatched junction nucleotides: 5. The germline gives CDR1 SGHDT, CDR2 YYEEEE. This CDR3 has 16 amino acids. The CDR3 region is CASSLVGGGLTGELFF. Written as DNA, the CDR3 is TGTGCCAGCAGCTTGGTGGGCGGGGGGCTCACCGGGGAGCTGTTTTTT.

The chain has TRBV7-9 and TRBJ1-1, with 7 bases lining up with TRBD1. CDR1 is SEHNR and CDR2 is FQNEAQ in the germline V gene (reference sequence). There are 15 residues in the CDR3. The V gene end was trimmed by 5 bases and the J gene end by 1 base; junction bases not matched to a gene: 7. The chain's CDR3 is CASSRTGAANTEAFF. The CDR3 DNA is TGTGCCAGCAGCCGTACAGGGGCCGCGAACACTGAAGCTTTCTTT.

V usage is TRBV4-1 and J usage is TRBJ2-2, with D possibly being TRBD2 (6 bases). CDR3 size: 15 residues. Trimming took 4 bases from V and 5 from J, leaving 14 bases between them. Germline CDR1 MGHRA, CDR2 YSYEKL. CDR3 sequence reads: CASSPRDPRTGELFF. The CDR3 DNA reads TGCGCCAGCAGCCCGCGGGACCCTAGGACCGGGGAGCTGTTTTTT.

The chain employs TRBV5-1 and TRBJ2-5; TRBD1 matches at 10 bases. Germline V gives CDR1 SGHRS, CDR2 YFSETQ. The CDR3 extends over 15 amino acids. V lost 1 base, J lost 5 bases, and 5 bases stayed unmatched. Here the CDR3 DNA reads TGCGCCAGCAGCTTGTCCGGGACAGGGGACGAGACCCAGTACTTC. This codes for CASSLSGTGDETQYF.

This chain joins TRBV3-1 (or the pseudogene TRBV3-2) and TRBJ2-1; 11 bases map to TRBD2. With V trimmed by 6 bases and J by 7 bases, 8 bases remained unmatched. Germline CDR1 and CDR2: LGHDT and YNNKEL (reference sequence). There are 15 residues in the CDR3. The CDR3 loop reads CASSLSGGAGNEQFF. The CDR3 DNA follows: TGTGCCAGCAGTCTTAGCGGGGGGGCAGGGAATGAGCAGTTCTTC.

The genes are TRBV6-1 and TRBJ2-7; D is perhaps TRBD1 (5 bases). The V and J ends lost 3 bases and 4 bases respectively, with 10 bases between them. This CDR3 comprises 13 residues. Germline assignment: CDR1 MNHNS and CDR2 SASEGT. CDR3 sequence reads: CASSEAGMYEQYF. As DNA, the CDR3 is TGTGCCAGCAGTGAGGCAGGGATGTACGAGCAGTACTTC.

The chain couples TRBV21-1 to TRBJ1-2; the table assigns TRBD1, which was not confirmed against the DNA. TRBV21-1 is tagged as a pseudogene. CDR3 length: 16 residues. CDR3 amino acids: CAIPTGRQGINYGYTF. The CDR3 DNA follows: TGTGCCATCCCTACCGGTCGACAGGGGATCAACTATGGCTACACCTTC.

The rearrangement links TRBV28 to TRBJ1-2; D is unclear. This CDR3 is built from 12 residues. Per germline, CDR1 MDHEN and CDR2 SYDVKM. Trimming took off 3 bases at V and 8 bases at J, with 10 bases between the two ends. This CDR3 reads CASSLIGRGYTF. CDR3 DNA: TGTGCCAGCAGTTTGATAGGGAGGGGCTACACCTTC.

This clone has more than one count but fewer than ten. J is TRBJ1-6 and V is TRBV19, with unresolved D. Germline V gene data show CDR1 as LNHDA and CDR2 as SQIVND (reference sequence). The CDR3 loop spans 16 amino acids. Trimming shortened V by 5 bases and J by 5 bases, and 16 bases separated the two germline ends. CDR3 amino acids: CASSPRERRNNSPLHF. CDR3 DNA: TGTGCCAGTAGTCCGCGGGAAAGAAGGAATAATTCACCCCTCCACTTT. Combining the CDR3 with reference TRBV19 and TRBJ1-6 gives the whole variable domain DGGITQSPKYLFRKEGQNVTLSCEQNLNHDAMYWYRQDPGQGLRLIYYSQIVNDFQKGDIAEGYSVSREKKESFPLTVTSAQKNPTAFYLCASSPRERRNNSPLHFGNGTRLTVT.

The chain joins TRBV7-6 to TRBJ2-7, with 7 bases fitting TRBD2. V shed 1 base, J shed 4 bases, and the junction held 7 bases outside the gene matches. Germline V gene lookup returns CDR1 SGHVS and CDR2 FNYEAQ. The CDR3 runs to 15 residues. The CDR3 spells CASSLEREGSYEQYF. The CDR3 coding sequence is TGTGCCAGCAGCTTAGAGAGGGAGGGTAGTTACGAGCAGTACTTC.

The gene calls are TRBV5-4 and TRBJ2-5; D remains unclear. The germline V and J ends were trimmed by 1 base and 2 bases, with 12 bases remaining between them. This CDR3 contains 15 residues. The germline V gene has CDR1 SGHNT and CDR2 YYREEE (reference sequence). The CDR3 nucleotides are TGTGCCAGCAGCTTGTTTGCTACGATACAAGAGACCCAGTACTTC. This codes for CASSLFATIQETQYF.

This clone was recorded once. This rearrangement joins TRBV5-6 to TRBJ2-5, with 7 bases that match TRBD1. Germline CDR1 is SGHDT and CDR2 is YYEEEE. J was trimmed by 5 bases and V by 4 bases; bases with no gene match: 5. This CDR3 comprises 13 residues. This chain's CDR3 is CASSETGYETQYF. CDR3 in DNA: TGTGCCAGCAGCGAGACAGGGTACGAGACCCAGTACTTC. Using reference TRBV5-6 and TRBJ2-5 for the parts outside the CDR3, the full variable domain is DAGVTQSPTHLIKTRGQQVTLRCSPKSGHDTVSWYQQALGQGPQFIFQYYEEEERQRGNFPDRFSGHQFPNYSSELNVNALLLGDSALYLCASSETGYETQYFGPGTRLLVL.

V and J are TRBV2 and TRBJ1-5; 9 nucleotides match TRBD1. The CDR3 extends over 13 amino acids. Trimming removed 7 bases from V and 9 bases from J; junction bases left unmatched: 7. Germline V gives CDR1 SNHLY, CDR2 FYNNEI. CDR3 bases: TGTGCCAGCACCACAGGGGGCCCCGGGCCCCAGCATTTT. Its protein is CASTTGGPGPQHF.